This TCR beta chain was obtained from a study of OX40 agonist ivuxolimab in advanced cancers. Across the whole study: In three patients, partial responses were observed, one with hepatocellular carcinoma and two with cutaneous melanoma.

Germline V gene sequence: CDR1 MNHEY, CDR2 SMNVEV (reference sequence). V lost 5 bases, J lost 3 bases, and 6 bases stayed unmatched. This CDR3 comprises 15 residues. In regard to this clone: Its antigen is not identified.

TCRdb keeps only in-frame clones here, not all; method: immunoSEQ multiplex PCR. The repertoire has tens of thousands of clones, 80% to 90% of them found once; the top ten carry about 6.5%. Baseline, cycle 4 day 1, and cycle 7 day 1 were the blood sampling points. Study-wide points: At doses 0.1 to 3.0 mg/kg, CD4+ and CD8+ clones expanded.

This receptor was taken from an adult with an advanced solid tumor such as melanoma, head and neck, liver or kidney cancer. V usage is TRBV27 and J usage is TRBJ2-1; 8 bases agree with TRBD1. This material consisted of CD4+ or CD8+ T cells sorted from blood, taken in a trial of the OX40 agonist ivuxolimab. The CDR3 DNA sequence: TGTGCCAGCAGTCTAACAGGGGGGAGCTACAATGAGCAGTTCTTC. This gives the protein CASSLTGGSYNEQFF.